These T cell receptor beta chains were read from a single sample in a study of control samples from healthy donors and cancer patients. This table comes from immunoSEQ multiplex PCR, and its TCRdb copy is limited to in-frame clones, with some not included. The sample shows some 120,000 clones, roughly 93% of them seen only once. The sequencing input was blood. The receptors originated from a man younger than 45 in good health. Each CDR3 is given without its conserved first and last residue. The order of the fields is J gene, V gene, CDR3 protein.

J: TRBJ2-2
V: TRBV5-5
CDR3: ASSKGLAGFDGELF

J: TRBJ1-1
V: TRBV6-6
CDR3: ASSKGGKAF

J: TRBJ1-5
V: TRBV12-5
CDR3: ASGLVVGGNQPQH

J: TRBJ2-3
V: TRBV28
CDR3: ASSRGGVTDTQY

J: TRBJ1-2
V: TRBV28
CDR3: ASSLGGARGYGYT

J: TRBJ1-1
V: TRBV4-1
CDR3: ASSQGARGAF

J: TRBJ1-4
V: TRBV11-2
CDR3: ASSRGGPNEKLF

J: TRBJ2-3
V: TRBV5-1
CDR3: ASSLEAVGDTQY

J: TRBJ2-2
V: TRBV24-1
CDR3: ATSKYWDRGGPGELF

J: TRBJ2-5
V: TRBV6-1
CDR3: ASSEQGATGETQY

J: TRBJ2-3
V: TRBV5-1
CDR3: ASSRTRSTDTQY

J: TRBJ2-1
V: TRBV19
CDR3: ASSINRVSGYNEQF

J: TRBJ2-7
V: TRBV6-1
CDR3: ASSEAKVYEQY

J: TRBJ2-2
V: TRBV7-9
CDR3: ASSKSATGELF

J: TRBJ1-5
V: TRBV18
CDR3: ASSPRAGKNQPQH

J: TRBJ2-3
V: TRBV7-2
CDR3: ASSLSPSTDTQY

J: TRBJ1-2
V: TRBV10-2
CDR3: ASSAGLVDGYT

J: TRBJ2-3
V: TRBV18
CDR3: ASSPLPGQGYGVSTDTQY

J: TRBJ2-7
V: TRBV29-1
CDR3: SVESGYDEQY

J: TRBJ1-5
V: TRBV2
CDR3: ASSGSEGFQH

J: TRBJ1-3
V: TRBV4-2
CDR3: ASSPRRGEVGNTIY

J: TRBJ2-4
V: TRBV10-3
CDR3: AISLTLDKNIQY

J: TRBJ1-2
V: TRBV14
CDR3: ASSQDRRGQVYGYT

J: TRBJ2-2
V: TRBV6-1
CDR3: ASSEASRGGELF

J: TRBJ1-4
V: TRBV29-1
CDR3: SVGRGVNEKLF

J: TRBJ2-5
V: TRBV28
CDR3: ASSPEGRETQY

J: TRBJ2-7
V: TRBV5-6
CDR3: ASSTPGGWQY

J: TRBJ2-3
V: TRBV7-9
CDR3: ASSSTPTGASTDTQY

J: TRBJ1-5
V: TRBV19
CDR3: ASSETGGWSNQPQH

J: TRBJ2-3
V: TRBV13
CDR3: ASSSRGGSTDTQY

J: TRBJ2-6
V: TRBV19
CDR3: ASSTTGSGANVLT